The clone carrying this TCR beta chain has a handful of counts. Trimming removed 3 bases at V and 3 bases at J, with 16 bases between. The CDR3 totals 15 residues. CDR1 is SGDLS, CDR2 YYNGEE, per germline. This record belongs to a study of CD8 T cells in ankylosing spondylitis. TCRdb passed the 5' RACE reads through MiXCR, listing each CDR3 protein once. The repertoire has a few hundred thousand distinct CDR3 sequences, around 20% of them found once; the top ten carry around 12%. The clonotype was recovered from a male donor with ankylosing spondylitis or in good health (not recorded which). The V and J genes are TRBV9 and TRBJ2-7, with D possibly matching TRBD1 (6 bases). Specimen: blood, either unsorted or a sorted T cell fraction (not recorded which). CDR3 protein: CASSAGTTISYEQYF. Here the CDR3 DNA reads TGTGCCAGCAGCGCCGGGACAACCATTAGCTACGAGCAGTACTTC.